Sequencing of this T cell receptor (beta chain) was carried out in a study of tumor-infiltrating lymphocytes in oesophageal squamous cell carcinoma. TCRdb reprocessed the PCR reads with MiXCR, giving one entry per CDR3 protein. The sample consists of almost 20,000 distinct CDR3 sequences, 40% to 45% of them appearing once. The CDR3 is made up of 18 amino acids. V dropped 1 base and J dropped 4 bases, with 21 bases sitting between them. CDR1 SGHVS and CDR2 FNYEAQ come from the germline V gene. This clonotype is termed medium-sized. The V gene is TRBV7-6, the J gene TRBJ2-3; D not certain. Source material: normal esophageal tissue next to the tumor. The receptor comes from a male donor with esophageal squamous cell carcinoma. CDR3 loop: CASSLEVSAGLGADTQYF. CDR3 DNA: TGTGCCAGCAGCTTAGAGGTCTCGGCCGGCTTAGGCGCAGATACGCAGTATTTT. Full variable domain (rest looked up from reference TRBV7-6 and TRBJ2-3): GAGVSQSPRYKVTKRGQDVALRCDPISGHVSLYWYRQALGQGPEFLTYFNYEAQQDKSGLPNDRFSAERPEGSISTLTIQRTEQRDSAMYRCASSLEVSAGLGADTQYFGPGTRLTVL.